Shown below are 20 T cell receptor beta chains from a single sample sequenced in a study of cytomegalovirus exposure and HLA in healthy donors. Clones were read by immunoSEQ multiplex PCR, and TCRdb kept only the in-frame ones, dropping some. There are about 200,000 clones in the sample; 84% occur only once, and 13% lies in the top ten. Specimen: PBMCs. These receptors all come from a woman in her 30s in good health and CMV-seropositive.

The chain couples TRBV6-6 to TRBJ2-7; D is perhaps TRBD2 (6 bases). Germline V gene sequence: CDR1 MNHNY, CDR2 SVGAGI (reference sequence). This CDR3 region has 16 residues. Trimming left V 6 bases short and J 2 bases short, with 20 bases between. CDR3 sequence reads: CASRPLEAGSTYEQYF. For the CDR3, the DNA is TGTGCCAGCAGGCCCCTAGAAGCGGGTTCCACCTACGAGCAGTACTTC.

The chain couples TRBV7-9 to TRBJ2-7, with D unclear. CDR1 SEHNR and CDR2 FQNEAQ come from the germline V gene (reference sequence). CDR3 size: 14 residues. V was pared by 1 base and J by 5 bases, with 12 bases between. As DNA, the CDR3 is TGTGCCAGCAGCTTAGGGCAGGTCAACCACGAGCAGTACTTC. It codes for CASSLGQVNHEQYF.

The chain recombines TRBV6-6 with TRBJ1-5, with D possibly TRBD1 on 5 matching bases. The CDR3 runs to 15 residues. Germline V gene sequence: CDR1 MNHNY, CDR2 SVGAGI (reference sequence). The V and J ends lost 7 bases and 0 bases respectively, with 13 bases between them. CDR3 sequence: CASTQIRASNQPQHF. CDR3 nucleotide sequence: TGTGCCAGCACCCAAATCAGGGCTAGCAATCAGCCCCAGCATTTT.

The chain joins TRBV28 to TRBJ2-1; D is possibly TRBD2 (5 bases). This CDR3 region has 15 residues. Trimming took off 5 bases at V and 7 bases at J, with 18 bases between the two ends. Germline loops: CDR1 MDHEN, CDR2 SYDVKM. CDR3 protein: CASSPPGIQLNEQFF. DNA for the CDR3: TGTGCCAGCAGTCCCCCCGGGATCCAACTGAATGAGCAGTTCTTC.

The CDR3 nucleotides read TGTGCCTGGAGTGCCGGGGGGGTCTACGAGCAGTACTTC. This gives the protein CAWSAGGVYEQYF. The chain uses TRBV30 and TRBJ2-7; 8 positions match TRBD2. This CDR3 spans 13 amino acids. V dropped 1 base and J dropped 3; count of bases not matched to a gene: 2. Germline CDR1 and CDR2: GTSNPN and SVGIG (reference sequence).

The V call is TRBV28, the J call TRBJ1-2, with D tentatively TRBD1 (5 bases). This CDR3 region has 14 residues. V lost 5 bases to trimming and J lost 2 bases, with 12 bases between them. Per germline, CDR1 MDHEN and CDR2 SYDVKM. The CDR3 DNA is TGTGCCAGCAGTCCCAGGGCGGTAAACTATGGCTACACCTTC. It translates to CASSPRAVNYGYTF.

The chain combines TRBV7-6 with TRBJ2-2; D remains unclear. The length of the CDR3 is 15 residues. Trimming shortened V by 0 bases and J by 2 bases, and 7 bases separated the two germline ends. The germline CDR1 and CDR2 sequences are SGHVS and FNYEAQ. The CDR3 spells CASSLASQNTGELFF. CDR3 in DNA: TGTGCCAGCAGCTTAGCTTCCCAAAACACCGGGGAGCTGTTTTTT.

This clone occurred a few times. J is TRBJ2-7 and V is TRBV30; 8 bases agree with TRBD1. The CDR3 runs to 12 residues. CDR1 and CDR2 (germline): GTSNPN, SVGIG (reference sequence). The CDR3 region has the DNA TGTGCTATTAGTACAGGGGGCTACGAGCAGTACTTC. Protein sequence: CAISTGGYEQYF. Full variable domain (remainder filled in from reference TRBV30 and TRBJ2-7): SQTIHQWPATLVQPVGSPLSLECTVEGTSNPNLYWYRQAAGRGLQLLFYSVGIGQISSEVPQNLSASRPQDRQFILSSKKLLLSDSGFYLCAISTGGYEQYFGPGTRLTVT.

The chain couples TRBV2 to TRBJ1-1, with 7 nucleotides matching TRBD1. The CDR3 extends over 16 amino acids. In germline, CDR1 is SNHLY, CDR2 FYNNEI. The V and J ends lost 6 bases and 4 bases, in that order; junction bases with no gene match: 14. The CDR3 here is CASRWPADRVRTEAFF. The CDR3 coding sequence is TGTGCCAGCAGATGGCCCGCCGACAGGGTCCGCACTGAAGCTTTCTTT.

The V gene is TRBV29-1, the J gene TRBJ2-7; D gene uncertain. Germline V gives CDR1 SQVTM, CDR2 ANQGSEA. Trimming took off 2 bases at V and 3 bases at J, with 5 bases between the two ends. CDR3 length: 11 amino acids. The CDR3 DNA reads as TGCAGCGTTGAAATCAGCTACGAGCAGTACTTC. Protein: CSVEISYEQYF.

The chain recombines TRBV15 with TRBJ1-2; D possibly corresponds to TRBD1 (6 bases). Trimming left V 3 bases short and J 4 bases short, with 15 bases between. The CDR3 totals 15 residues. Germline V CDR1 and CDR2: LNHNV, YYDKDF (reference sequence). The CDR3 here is CATSRGEGGIYGYTF. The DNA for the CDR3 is TGTGCCACCAGCAGGGGGGAGGGGGGCATCTATGGCTACACCTTC.

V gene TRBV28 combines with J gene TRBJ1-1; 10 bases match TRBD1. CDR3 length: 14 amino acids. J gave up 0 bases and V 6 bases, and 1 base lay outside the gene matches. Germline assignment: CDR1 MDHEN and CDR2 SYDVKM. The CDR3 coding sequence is TGTGCCAGCAGGGGACAGGGGATGAACACTGAAGCTTTCTTT. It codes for CASRGQGMNTEAFF.

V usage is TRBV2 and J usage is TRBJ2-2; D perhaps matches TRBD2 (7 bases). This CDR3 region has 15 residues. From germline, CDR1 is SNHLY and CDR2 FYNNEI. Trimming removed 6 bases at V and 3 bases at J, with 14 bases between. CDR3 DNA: TGTGCCAGCAGGTGGGGGGGCCGGGACACCGGGGAGCTGTTTTTT. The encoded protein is CASRWGGRDTGELFF.

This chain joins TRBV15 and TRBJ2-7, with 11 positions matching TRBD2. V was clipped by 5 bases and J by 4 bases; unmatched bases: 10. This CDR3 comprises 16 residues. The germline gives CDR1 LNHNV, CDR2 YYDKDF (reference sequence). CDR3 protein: CATSPPRASGRYEQYF. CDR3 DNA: TGTGCCACCAGCCCGCCCAGGGCTAGCGGGAGGTACGAGCAGTACTTC. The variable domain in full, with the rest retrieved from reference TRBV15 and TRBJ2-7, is DAMVIQNPRYQVTQFGKPVTLSCSQTLNHNVMYWYQQKSSQAPKLLFHYYDKDFNNEADTPDNFQSRRPNTSFCFLDIRSPGLGDTAMYLCATSPPRASGRYEQYFGPGTRLTVT.

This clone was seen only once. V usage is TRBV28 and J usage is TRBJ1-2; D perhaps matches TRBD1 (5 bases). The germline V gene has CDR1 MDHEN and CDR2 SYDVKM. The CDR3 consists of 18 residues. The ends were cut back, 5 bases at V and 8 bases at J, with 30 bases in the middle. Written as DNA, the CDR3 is TGTGCCAGCAGTGAGTTCAGGGCGTCTAAAGCAGGGTATTTGGGCTACACCTTC. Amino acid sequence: CASSEFRASKAGYLGYTF.

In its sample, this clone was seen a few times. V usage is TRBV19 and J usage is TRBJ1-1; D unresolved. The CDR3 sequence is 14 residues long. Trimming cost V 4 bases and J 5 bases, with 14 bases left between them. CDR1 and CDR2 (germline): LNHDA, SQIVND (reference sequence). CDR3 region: CASSTNAASTEAFF. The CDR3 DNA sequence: TGTGCCAGTAGTACCAACGCGGCAAGTACTGAAGCTTTCTTT.

CDR3 coding DNA: TGCGCCAGCAGCTCTGGACTAGTTGGTGGCACAGATACGCAGTATTTT. It yields the protein CASSSGLVGGTDTQYF. The chain employs TRBV5-1 and TRBJ2-3; 7 bases are shared with TRBD2. The CDR3 has 16 residues. CDR1 is SGHRS and CDR2 is YFSETQ in the germline V gene. Unmatched junction bases numbered 8, after V lost 3 bases and J lost 1 base.

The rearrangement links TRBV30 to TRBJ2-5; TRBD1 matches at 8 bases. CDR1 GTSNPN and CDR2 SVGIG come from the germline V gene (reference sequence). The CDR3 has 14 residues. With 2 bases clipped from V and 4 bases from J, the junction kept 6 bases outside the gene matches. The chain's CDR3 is CAWSTGGIRETQYF. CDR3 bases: TGTGCCTGGAGTACAGGGGGGATAAGAGAGACCCAGTACTTC. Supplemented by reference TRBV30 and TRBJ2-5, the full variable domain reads SQTIHQWPATLVQPVGSPLSLECTVEGTSNPNLYWYRQAAGRGLQLLFYSVGIGQISSEVPQNLSASRPQDRQFILSSKKLLLSDSGFYLCAWSTGGIRETQYFGPGTRLLVL.

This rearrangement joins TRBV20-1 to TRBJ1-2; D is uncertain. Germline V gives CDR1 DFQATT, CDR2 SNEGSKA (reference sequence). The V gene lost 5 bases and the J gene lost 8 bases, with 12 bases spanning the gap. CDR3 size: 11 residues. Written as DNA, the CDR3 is TGCAGTGCTTTTCGGTCAGCGGGCTACACCTTC. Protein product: CSAFRSAGYTF.

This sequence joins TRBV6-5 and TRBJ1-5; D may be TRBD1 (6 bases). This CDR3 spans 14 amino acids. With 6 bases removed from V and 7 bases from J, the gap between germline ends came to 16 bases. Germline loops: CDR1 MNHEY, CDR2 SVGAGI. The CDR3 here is CASRKTGGGQPQHF. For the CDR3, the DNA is TGTGCCAGCAGAAAGACGGGGGGCGGGCAGCCCCAGCATTTT.